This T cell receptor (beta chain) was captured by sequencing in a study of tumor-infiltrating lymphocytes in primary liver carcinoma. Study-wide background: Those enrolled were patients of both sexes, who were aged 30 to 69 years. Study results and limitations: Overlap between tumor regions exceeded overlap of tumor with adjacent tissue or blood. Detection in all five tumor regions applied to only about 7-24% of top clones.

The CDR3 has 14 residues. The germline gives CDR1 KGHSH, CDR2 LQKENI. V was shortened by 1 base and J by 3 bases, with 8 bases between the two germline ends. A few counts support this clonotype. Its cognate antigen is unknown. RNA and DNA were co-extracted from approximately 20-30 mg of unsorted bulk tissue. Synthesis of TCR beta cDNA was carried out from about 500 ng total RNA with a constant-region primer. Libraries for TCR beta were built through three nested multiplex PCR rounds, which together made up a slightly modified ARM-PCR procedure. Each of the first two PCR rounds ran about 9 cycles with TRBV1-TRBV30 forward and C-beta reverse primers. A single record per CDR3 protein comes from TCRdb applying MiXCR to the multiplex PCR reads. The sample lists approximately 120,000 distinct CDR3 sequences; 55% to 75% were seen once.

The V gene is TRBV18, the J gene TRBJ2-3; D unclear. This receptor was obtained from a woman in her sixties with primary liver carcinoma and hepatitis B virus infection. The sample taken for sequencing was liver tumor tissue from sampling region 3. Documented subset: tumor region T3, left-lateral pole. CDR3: CASSPRSLTDTQYF. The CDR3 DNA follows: TGTGCCAGCTCACCACGGAGCTTGACAGATACGCAGTATTTT.